This T cell receptor (beta chain) is drawn from a study of blood T cell repertoires in COVID-19. Study as a whole: T cells, B-cell-depleted T cells, or PBMCs provided the cDNA or gDNA that served as material.

In germline, CDR1 is LGHNT, CDR2 FRNRAP. V lost 3 bases and J 5 bases, leaving 10 bases between the germline ends. The CDR3 runs 13 residues. Method: immunoSEQ multiplex PCR; TCRdb's copy keeps in-frame clones and lacks some. This table holds approximately 50,000 clones, around 88% found once. Material for sequencing was peripheral blood. This clonotype was obtained from a human donor in a cohort sampled during active COVID-19. The J gene is TRBJ1-2, the V gene TRBV12-5; D call uncertain. CDR3 sequence (DNA): TGTGCTAGTGGTTTCGGCGGCAAGTATGGCTACACCTTC. It is translated as CASGFGGKYGYTF. Full variable domain (remainder filled in from reference TRBV12-5 and TRBJ1-2): DARVTQTPRHKVTEMGQEVTMRCQPILGHNTVFWYRQTMMQGLELLAYFRNRAPLDDSGMPKDRFSAEMPDATLATLKIQPSEPRDSAVYFCASGFGGKYGYTFGSGTRLTVV.